The 21 T cell receptor beta chains given below trace back to one sample, sequenced in a study of cytotoxic CD8 clonotypes in ibrutinib-treated CLL. Produced via immunoSEQ multiplex PCR; TCRdb's table is partial and in-frame only. Found here are 130,000 or so clones, 70% to 85% of them singletons; the top ten hold about 29%. The sample here was PBMCs, taken after 12 months of ibrutinib treatment. The receptors here all came from a human donor with chronic lymphocytic leukemia.

Points on this clone: Other nucleotide sequences from this sample produce the same CDR3. The V gene is TRBV7-9, the J gene TRBJ1-1; D not resolved. Germline CDR1 reads SEHNR; CDR2 reads FQNEAQ (reference sequence). The CDR3 contains 14 residues. V lost 1 base, J lost 0 bases, and 6 bases lay in between. CDR3 region: CASSLGLLNTEAFF. CDR3 sequence (DNA): TGTGCCAGCAGCTTAGGGCTCCTGAACACTGAAGCTTTCTTT. Looking up the rest from reference TRBV7-9 and TRBJ1-1 gives the full variable domain: DTGVSQNPRHKITKRGQNVTFRCDPISEHNRLYWYRQTLGQGPEFLTYFQNEAQLEKSRLLSDRFSAERPKGSFSTLEIQRTEQGDSAMYLCASSLGLLNTEAFFGQGTRLTVV.

The chain has TRBV7-8 and TRBJ2-7; possibly TRBD1 or TRBD2 for D (5 bases each). CDR1 SGHVS and CDR2 FQNEAQ come from the germline V gene. Trimming shortened V by 7 bases and J by 4 bases, and 14 bases separated the two germline ends. The CDR3 is made up of 13 amino acids. The CDR3 nucleotides read TGTGCCAGCAACGAATGGGGGAGTTACGAGCAGTACTTC. This sequence encodes CASNEWGSYEQYF.

This clone came up once. The V call is TRBV21-1, the J call TRBJ2-7; the table's D call TRBD1 went unverified against the DNA. TRBV21-1 is a pseudogene. The CDR3 runs 16 residues. In DNA form, the CDR3 reads TGTGCCAGCAGCAAATGGGGGACAGGCGTCTCCTACGAGCAGTACTTC. Its translation is CASSKWGTGVSYEQYF.

This clone was counted a few times. A junction end diverges from the germline sequence, so it may reflect a read error. The same CDR3 is also encoded by other DNA sequences in this sample. This chain uses TRBV7-3 with TRBJ2-1; 9 bases line up with TRBD1. This CDR3 region has 16 residues. Germline CDR1 SGHTA, CDR2 FQGTGA. DNA for the CDR3: TGTGCCAGCAGCCTAACAGGGGGCTCGGGCTACAATGAGCAGTTCTTC. It specifies CASSLTGGSGYNEQFF.

The V call is TRBV11-2, the J call TRBJ2-1, with 8 positions matching TRBD2. CDR1 SGHAT and CDR2 FQNNGV come from the germline V gene. V was clipped by 8 bases and J by 2 bases; unmatched bases: 8. The CDR3 is made up of 15 amino acids. The CDR3 loop reads CASPLPGGPYNEQFF. As DNA, the CDR3 is TGTGCCAGCCCGCTTCCGGGGGGGCCCTACAATGAGCAGTTCTTC.

The rearrangement uses TRBV5-1 and TRBJ2-3, with D hard to call. This CDR3 comprises 16 residues. Deletions cut 0 bases from V and 1 base from J, with 12 bases between. Germline CDR1 and CDR2: SGHRS and YFSETQ. CDR3 protein: CASSLAGTARTDTQYF. The CDR3 coding sequence is TGCGCCAGCAGCTTGGCCGGAACTGCCCGCACAGATACGCAGTATTTT. Supplemented by reference TRBV5-1 and TRBJ2-3, the full variable domain reads KAGVTQTPRYLIKTRGQQVTLSCSPISGHRSVSWYQQTPGQGLQFLFEYFSETQRNKGNFPGRFSGRQFSNSRSEMNVSTLELGDSALYLCASSLAGTARTDTQYFGPGTRLTVL.

This clone has more than one count but fewer than ten. The chain uses TRBV6-1 and TRBJ1-2; no clear D. The CDR3 is 12 residues long. Looked up from germline, CDR1 is MNHNS and CDR2 is SASEGT. V was shortened by 0 bases and J by 8 bases, with 7 bases between the two germline ends. The CDR3 loop reads CASSEAGRGYTF. CDR3 bases: TGTGCCAGCAGTGAAGCAGGTAGAGGCTACACCTTC.

This chain connects TRBV2 to TRBJ2-5; TRBD2 matches 12 bases. Trimming took 4 bases from V and 4 from J; bases not matched to a gene: 4. The CDR3 runs 15 residues. CDR1 is SNHLY, CDR2 FYNNEI, per germline. The chain's CDR3 is CASSVASGRGETQYF. CDR3 in DNA: TGTGCCAGCAGTGTGGCTAGCGGGAGGGGAGAGACCCAGTACTTC.

The chain couples TRBV7-8 to TRBJ1-5, with 10 bases aligning to TRBD1. CDR1 and CDR2 from the germline V gene are SGHVS and FQNEAQ. This CDR3 has 16 amino acids. Trimming cost V 6 bases and J 6 bases; bases outside gene matches: 11. For the CDR3, the DNA is TGTGCCAGCAGTGACCCCGGGACAGGGGCGGTTCAGCCCCAGCATTTT. Encoded protein: CASSDPGTGAVQPQHF.

The gene calls are TRBV20-1 and TRBJ1-2, with no clear D. The V end was cut by 2 bases, the J end by 4 bases, with 5 bases between. The CDR3 extends over 11 amino acids. Germline CDR1 reads DFQATT; CDR2 reads SNEGSKA (reference sequence). The CDR3 nucleotides read TGCAGTGCTAGAAAAGCCTATGGCTACACCTTC. Residues: CSARKAYGYTF.

The chain recombines TRBV11-2 with TRBJ2-1; D remains ambiguous. The germline V gene encodes CDR1 SGHAT and CDR2 FQNNGV. V lost 1 base to trimming and J lost 8 bases, with 9 bases between them. The CDR3 extends over 13 amino acids. The CDR3 nucleotides are TGTGCCAGCAGCTTAGCGATTAGCCATGAGCAGTTCTTC. This gives the protein CASSLAISHEQFF. Together with reference TRBV11-2 and TRBJ2-1, the CDR3 gives the full variable domain: EAGVAQSPRYKIIEKRQSVAFWCNPISGHATLYWYQQILGQGPKLLIQFQNNGVVDDSQLPKDRFSAERLKGVDSTLKIQPAKLEDSAVYLCASSLAISHEQFFGPGTRLTVL.

CDR3 amino acids: CASSPRTSGSYEQYF. The CDR3 nucleotides read TGTGCCAGCAGCCCGCGGACTAGCGGGAGTTACGAGCAGTACTTC. V gene TRBV7-9 combines with J gene TRBJ2-7; 13 bases fit TRBD2. Looked up from germline, CDR1 is SEHNR and CDR2 is FQNEAQ (reference sequence). Trimming cost V 5 bases and J 4 bases; bases outside gene matches: 5. The CDR3 has 15 amino acids.

This rearrangement joins TRBV9 to TRBJ2-1; 7 nucleotides line up with TRBD1. J gave up 2 bases and V 4 bases, and 6 bases lay outside the gene matches. CDR1 is SGDLS and CDR2 is YYNGEE in the germline V gene. This CDR3 contains 15 residues. In DNA, the CDR3 is TGTGCCAGCAGCCAGACCGGACAGGCCTACAATGAGCAGTTCTTC. Its protein is CASSQTGQAYNEQFF.

This clone appeared a single time. This sequence joins TRBV2 and TRBJ1-2; D perhaps matches TRBD1 (5 bases). Germline loops: CDR1 SNHLY, CDR2 FYNNEI. Deletions cut 7 bases from V and 2 bases from J, with 11 bases between. The CDR3 runs 13 residues. CDR3 loop: CASMGGKNYGYTF. CDR3 in DNA: TGTGCCAGCATGGGGGGGAAGAACTATGGCTACACCTTC.

The gene calls are TRBV27 and TRBJ1-2, with 8 nucleotides matching TRBD1. Germline assignment: CDR1 MNHEY and CDR2 SMNVEV (reference sequence). V lost 4 bases to trimming and J lost 8 bases; unmatched junction nucleotides: 12. CDR3 length: 15 residues. The CDR3 sequence: CASSSTGGIKEGYTF. The CDR3 DNA reads TGTGCCAGCAGTTCTACAGGGGGGATTAAGGAGGGCTACACCTTC.

In regard to this clone: An end of the junction does not agree with germline; a read error may underlie this. This chain uses TRBV27 with TRBJ2-7, with 11 nucleotides matching TRBD2. The CDR3 runs to 14 residues. CDR1 and CDR2 (germline): MNHEY, SMNVEV (reference sequence). The CDR3 coding sequence is TGTGCCAGCAGTGTATCTAGCGGGAGGTTCGAGCAGTACTTC. It translates to CASSVSSGRFEQYF.

The table lists this clone with a few counts. The V and J genes are TRBV2 and TRBJ1-6, with D perhaps TRBD1 (5 bases). V was cut by 8 bases and J by 1 base, with 6 bases left in between. CDR1 and CDR2 from the germline V gene are SNHLY and FYNNEI. The CDR3 spans 13 residues. Here the CDR3 DNA reads TGTGCCAGCGCAGGGTCCTATAATTCACCCCTCCACTTT. This sequence encodes CASAGSYNSPLHF.

This clone was picked up one time. The chain carries TRBV13 and TRBJ2-5, with 10 bases fitting TRBD2. Losses at the gene ends were 1 base for V and 5 bases for J; bases not matched to a gene: 4. Germline V lookup: CDR1 PRHDT, CDR2 FYEKMQ (reference sequence). The length of the CDR3 is 15 residues. For the CDR3, the DNA is TGTGCCAGCAGCTTAGTAGCGGGGGGCCCTGAGACCCAGTACTTC. Its translation: CASSLVAGGPETQYF.

The chain joins TRBV7-2 to TRBJ2-7, with 7 bases matching TRBD2. The CDR3 covers 13 residues. The V segment lost 5 bases and the J segment 2 bases; nucleotides outside the gene matches: 3. Germline CDR1 is SGHTA and CDR2 is FQGNSA. The CDR3 nucleotides are TGTGCCAGCAGCCCGAGCGGGACCTACGAGCAGTACTTC. Protein: CASSPSGTYEQYF.

The chain is built from TRBV7-7 and TRBJ2-7; 8 bases are shared with TRBD1. The CDR3 is made up of 16 amino acids. Trimming cost V 5 bases and J 6 bases; bases outside gene matches: 15. The germline CDR1 and CDR2 sequences are SSHAT and FNYEAQ (reference sequence). The CDR3 DNA sequence: TGTGCCAGCAGCCCACATCCTACAGGGGGTAATAGCGAGCAGTACTTC. Its protein is CASSPHPTGGNSEQYF.

The CDR3: CASSPLLADTQYF. Here the CDR3 DNA reads TGTGCCAGCTCTCCCCTCCTGGCAGATACGCAGTATTTT. The chain employs TRBV7-9 and TRBJ2-3; D unresolved. Trimming removed 8 bases at V and 4 bases at J, with 13 bases between. Germline values: CDR1 SEHNR, CDR2 FQNEAQ (reference sequence). The CDR3 consists of 13 residues. The full variable domain, in which reference TRBV7-9 and TRBJ2-3 provide the parts outside the CDR3, is DTGVSQNPRHKITKRGQNVTFRCDPISEHNRLYWYRQTLGQGPEFLTYFQNEAQLEKSRLLSDRFSAERPKGSFSTLEIQRTEQGDSAMYLCASSPLLADTQYFGPGTRLTVL.